Below, one T cell receptor beta chain is given with its context. The V and J ends lost 0 bases and 6 bases respectively, with 12 bases between them. The CDR3 loop spans 15 amino acids. Per germline, CDR1 MNHEY and CDR2 SVGAGI. Data came from immunoSEQ multiplex PCR; TCRdb stores just in-frame clones and leaves some out. Altogether a few million clones are present, approximately 94% being singletons, with the ten largest covering roughly 0.13%. This sample is part of a study of shared clonotypes between healthy human individuals. The sequence came from a man aged 18-30 years in good health. This chain joins TRBV6-5 and TRBJ2-4; D possibly corresponds to TRBD2 (5 bases). Sequencing was carried out using naive CD4+ T cells sorted from blood. Subset: CD45RA+ positively selected. The CDR3 DNA follows: TGTGCCAGCAGTTACTCTACGGGATCGGGAAACATTCAGTACTTC. Residues: CASSYSTGSGNIQYF.